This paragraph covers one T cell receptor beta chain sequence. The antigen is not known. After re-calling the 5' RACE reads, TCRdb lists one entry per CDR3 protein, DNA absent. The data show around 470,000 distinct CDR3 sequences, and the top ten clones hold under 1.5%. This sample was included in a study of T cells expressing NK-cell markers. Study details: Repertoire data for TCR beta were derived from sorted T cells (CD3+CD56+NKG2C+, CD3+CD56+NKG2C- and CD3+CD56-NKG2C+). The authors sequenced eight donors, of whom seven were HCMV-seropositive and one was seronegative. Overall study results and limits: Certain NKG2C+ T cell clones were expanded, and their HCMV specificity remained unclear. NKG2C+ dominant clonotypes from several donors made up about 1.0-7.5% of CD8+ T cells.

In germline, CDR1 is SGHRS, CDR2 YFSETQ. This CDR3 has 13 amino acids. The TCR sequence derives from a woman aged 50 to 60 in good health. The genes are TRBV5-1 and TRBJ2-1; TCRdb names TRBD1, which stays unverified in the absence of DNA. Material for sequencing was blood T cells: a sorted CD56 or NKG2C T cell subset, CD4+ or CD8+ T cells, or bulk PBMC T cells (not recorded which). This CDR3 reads CASSLAPDNSEFF. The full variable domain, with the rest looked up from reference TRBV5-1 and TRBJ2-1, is KAGVTQTPRYLIKTRGQQVTLSCSPISGHRSVSWYQQTPGQGLQFLFEYFSETQRNKGNFPGRFSGRQFSNSRSEMNVSTLELGDSALYLCASSLAPDNSEFFGPGTRLTVL.